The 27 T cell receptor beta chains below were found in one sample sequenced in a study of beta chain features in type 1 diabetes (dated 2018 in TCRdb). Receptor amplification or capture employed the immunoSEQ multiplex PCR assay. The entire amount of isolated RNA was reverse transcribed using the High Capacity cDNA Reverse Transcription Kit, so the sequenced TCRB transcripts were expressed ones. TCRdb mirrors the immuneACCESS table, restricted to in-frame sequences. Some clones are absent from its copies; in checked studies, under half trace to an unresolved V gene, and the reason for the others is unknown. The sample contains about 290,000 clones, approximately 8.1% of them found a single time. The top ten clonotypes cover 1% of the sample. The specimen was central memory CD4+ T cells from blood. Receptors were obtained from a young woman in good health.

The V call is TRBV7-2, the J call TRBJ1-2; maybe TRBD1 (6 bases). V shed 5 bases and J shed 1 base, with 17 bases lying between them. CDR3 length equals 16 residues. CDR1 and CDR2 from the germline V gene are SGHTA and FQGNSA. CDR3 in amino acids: CASSLTGTQNNYGYTF. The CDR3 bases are TGTGCCAGCAGCCTTACCGGGACACAGAATAACTATGGCTACACCTTC.

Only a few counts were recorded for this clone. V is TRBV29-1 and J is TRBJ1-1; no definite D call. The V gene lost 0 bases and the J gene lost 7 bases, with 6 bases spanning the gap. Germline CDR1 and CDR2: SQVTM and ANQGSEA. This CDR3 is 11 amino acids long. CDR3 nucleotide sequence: TGCAGCGTTGAAGAAAAGAATGAAGCTTTCTTT. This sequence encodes CSVEEKNEAFF.

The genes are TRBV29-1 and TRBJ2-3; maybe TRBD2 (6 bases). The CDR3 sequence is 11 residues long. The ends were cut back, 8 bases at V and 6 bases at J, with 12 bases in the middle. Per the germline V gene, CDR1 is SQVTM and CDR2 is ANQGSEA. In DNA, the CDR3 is TGCAGCTCCTCCAGCGGGGATACGCAGTATTTT. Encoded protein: CSSSSGDTQYF.

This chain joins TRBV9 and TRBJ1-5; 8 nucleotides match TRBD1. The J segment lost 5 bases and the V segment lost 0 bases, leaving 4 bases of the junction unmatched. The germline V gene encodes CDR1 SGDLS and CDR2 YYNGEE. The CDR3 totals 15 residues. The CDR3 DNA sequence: TGTGCCAGCAGCGTAGCAGGGGGCAGGGATCAGCCCCAGCATTTT. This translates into CASSVAGGRDQPQHF.

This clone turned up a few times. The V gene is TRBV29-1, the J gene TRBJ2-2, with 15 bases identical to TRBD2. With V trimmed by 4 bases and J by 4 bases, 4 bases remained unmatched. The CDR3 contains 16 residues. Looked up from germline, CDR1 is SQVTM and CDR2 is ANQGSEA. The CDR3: CSVGEGLAGGTGELFF. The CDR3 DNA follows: TGCAGCGTTGGGGAGGGACTAGCGGGAGGCACCGGGGAGCTGTTTTTT.

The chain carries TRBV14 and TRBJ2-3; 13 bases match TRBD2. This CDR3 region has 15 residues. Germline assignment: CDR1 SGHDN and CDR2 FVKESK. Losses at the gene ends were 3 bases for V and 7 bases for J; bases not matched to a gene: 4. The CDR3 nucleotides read TGTGCCAGCAGCCAGGGACTAGCGGGGCCTTATACGCAGTATTTT. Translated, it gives CASSQGLAGPYTQYF.

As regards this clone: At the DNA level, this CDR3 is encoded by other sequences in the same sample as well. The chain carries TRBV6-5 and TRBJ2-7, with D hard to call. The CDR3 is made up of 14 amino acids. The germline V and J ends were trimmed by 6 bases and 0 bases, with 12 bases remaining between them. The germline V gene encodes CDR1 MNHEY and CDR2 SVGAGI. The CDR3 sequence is CASSRTASSYEQYF. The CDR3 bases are TGTGCCAGCAGCCGGACCGCGTCCTCCTACGAGCAGTACTTC.

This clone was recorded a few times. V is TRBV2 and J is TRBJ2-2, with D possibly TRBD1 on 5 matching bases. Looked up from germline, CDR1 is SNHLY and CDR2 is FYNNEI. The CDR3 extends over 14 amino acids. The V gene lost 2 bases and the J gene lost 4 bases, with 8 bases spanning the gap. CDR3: CASSEQGITGELFF. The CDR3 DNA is TGTGCCAGCAGTGAACAGGGAATCACCGGGGAGCTGTTTTTT.

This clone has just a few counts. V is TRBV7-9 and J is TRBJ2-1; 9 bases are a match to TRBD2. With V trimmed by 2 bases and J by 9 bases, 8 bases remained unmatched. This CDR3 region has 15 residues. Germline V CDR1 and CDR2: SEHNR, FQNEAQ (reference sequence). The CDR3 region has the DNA TGTGCCAGCAGCTTAAATTGGGCGGGAGGGAGTGAGCAGTTCTTC. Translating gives CASSLNWAGGSEQFF.

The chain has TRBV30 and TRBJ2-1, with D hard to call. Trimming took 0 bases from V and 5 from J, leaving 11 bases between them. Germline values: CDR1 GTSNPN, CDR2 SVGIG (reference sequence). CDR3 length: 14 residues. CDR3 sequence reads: CAWSVLDGDNEQFF. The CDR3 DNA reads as TGTGCCTGGAGTGTATTGGACGGAGACAATGAGCAGTTCTTC.

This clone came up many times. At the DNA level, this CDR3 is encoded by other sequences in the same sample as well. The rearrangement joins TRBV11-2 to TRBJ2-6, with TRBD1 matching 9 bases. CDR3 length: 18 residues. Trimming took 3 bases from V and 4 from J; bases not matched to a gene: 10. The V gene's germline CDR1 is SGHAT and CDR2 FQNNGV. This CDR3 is CASSFGTGLLEGANVLTF. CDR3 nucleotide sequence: TGTGCCAGCAGCTTCGGGACAGGGCTTCTGGAAGGGGCCAACGTCCTGACTTTC.

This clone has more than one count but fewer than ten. The CDR3, as DNA: TGTGCCAGCTCTCCGGGACTAGCGGGGGGCGGAGAGCAGTTCTTC. As protein: CASSPGLAGGGEQFF. This chain connects TRBV18 to TRBJ2-1; 15 bases are a match to TRBD2. The CDR3 contains 15 residues. Germline V lookup: CDR1 KGHSH, CDR2 LQKENI. J lost 10 bases, V lost 6 bases, and 7 bases had no gene match.

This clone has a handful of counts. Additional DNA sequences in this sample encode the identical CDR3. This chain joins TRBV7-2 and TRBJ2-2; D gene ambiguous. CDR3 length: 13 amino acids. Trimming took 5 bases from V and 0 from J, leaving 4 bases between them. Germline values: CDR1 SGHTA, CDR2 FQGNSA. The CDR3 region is CASSLTNTGELFF. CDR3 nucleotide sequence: TGTGCCAGCAGCCTGACGAACACCGGGGAGCTGTTTTTT. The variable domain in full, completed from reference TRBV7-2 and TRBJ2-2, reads GAGVSQSPSNKVTEKGKDVELRCDPISGHTALYWYRQSLGQGLEFLIYFQGNSAPDKSGLPSDRFSAERTGGSVSTLTIQRTQQEDSAVYLCASSLTNTGELFFGEGSRLTVL.

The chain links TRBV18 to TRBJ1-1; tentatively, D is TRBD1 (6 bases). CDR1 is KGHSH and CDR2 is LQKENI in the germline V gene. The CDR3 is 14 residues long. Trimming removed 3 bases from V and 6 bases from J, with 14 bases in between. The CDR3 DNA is TGTGCCAGCTCACCTCTAACAGGGAAATCTGAAGCTTTCTTT. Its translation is CASSPLTGKSEAFF.

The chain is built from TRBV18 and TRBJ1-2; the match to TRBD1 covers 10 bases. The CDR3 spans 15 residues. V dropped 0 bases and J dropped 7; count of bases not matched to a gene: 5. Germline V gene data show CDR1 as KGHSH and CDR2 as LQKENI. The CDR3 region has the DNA TGTGCCAGCTCACCACCGGGACAGGGGTTTGGTGGCTACACCTTC. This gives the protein CASSPPGQGFGGYTF.

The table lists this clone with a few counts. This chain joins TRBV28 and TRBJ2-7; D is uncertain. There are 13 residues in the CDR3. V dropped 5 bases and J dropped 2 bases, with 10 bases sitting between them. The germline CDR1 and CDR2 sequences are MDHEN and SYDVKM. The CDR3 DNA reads TGTGCCAGCAGTCCTCCGGCAGCCTACGAGCAGTACGTC. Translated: CASSPPAAYEQYV.

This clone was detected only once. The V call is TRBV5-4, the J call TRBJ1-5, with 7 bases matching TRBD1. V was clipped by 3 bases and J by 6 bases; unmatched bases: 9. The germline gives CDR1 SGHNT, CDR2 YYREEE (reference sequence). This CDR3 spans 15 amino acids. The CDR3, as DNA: TGTGCCAGCAGCTATACTCAGGGGGAGGCTCAGCCCCAGCATTTT. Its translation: CASSYTQGEAQPQHF.

CDR3 in DNA: TGTGCCAGCAGCTACGACAGGTCTGGCTACACCTTC. Amino acid sequence: CASSYDRSGYTF. The chain recombines TRBV7-2 with TRBJ1-2; the D gene is possibly TRBD1 (6 bases). Trimming cost V 4 bases and J 7 bases, with 10 bases left between them. The CDR3 extends over 12 amino acids. CDR1 and CDR2 from the germline V gene are SGHTA and FQGNSA.

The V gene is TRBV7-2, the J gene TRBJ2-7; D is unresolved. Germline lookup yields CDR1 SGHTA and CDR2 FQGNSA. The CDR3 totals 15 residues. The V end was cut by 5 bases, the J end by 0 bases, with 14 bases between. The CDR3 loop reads CASSLGSRRSYEQYV. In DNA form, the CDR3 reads TGTGCCAGCAGCCTCGGGTCTAGACGCTCCTACGAGCAGTACGTC.

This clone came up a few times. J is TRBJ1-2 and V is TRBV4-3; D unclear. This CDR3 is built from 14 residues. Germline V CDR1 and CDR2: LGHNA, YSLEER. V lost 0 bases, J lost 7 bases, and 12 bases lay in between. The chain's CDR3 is CASSQDRRGSGYTF. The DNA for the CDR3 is TGCGCCAGCAGCCAAGATCGCCGGGGTTCTGGCTACACCTTC.

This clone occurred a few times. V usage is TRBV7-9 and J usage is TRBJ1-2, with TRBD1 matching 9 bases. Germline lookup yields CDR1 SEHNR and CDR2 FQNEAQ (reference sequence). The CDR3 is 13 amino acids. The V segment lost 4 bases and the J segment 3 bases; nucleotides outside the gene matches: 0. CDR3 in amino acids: CASSWTGDYGYTF. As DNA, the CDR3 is TGTGCCAGCAGCTGGACAGGGGACTATGGCTACACCTTC.

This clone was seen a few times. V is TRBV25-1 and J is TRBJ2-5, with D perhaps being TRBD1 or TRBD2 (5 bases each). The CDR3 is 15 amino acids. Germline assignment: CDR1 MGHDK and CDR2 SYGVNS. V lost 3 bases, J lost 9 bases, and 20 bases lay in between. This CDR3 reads CASSDGQGFTGAQYF. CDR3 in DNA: TGTGCCAGCAGTGACGGGCAGGGATTTACCGGGGCCCAGTACTTC.

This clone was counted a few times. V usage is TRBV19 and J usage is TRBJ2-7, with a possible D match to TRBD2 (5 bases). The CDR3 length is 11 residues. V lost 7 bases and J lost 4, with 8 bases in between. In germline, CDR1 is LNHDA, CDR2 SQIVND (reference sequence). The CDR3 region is CASTGGYEQYF. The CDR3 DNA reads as TGTGCCAGTACCGGCGGGTACGAGCAGTACTTC.

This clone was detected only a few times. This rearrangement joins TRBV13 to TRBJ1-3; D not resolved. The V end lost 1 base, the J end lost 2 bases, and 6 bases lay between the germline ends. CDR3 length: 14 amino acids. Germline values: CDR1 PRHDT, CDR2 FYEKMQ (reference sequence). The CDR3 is CASSLVGTGNTIYF. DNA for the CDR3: TGTGCCAGCAGCTTAGTAGGGACTGGAAACACCATATATTTT.

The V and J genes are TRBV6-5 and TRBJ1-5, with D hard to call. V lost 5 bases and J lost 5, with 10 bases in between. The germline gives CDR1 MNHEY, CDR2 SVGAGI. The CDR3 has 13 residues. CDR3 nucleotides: TGTGCCAGCAGTCCCCAACCCTATCAGCCCCAGCATTTT. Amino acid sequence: CASSPQPYQPQHF.

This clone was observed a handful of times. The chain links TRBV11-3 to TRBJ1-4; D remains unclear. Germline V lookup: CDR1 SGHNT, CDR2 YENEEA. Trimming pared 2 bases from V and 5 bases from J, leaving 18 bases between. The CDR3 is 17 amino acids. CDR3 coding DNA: TGTGCCAGCAGCTTAAGGATTGCGCAGGCCGAGAATGAAAAACTGTTTTTT. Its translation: CASSLRIAQAENEKLFF.

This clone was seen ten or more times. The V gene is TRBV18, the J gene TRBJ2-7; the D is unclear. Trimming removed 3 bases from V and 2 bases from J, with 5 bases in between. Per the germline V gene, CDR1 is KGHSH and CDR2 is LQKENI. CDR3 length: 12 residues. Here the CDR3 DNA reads TGTGCCAGCTCACCCAACCCCTACGAGCAGTACTTC. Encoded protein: CASSPNPYEQYF.